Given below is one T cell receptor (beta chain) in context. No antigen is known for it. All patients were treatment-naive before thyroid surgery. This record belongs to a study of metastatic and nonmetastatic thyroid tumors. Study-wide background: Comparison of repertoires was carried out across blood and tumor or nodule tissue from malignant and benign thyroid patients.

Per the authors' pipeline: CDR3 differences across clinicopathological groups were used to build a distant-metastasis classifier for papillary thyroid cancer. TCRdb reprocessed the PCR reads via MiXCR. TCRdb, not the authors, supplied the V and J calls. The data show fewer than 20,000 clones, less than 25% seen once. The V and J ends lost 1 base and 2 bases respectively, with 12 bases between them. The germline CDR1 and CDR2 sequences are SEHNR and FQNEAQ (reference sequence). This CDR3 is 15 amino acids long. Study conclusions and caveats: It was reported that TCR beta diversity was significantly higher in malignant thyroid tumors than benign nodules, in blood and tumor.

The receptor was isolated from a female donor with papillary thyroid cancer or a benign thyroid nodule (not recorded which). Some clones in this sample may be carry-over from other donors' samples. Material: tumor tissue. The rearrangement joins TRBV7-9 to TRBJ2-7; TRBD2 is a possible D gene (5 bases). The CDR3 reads CASSLDPPGAYEQYF. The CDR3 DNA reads TGTGCCAGCAGCTTAGACCCCCCCGGGGCCTACGAGCAGTACTTC.